This TCR beta chain appears in the sequencing data of a study of long-term antiretroviral therapy in people with HIV. For each donor, at least one pre-ART and at least two post-ART PBMC samples were available. As to this clone: The antigen is unknown.

Samples were assayed with immunoSEQ v3.0 at survey level. TCRdb's table, derived via immunoSEQ multiplex PCR, lists solely in-frame clones and lacks some. The sample has tens of thousands of clones; 87% are singletons. CDR1 and CDR2 (germline): SGHRS, YFSETQ. The CDR3 covers 13 residues. The V gene lost 4 bases and the J gene lost 9 bases, with 13 bases spanning the gap. Broader study findings: Clonal expansions arising prior to ART prevailed in the repertoire at every time point. Upon ART, diversity increased but remained lower than transplant donor controls. CDR3 lengths in HIV samples spanned a narrower range than controls.

The chain couples TRBV5-1 to TRBJ2-2; D possibly corresponds to TRBD2 (5 bases). The TCR originated in a man aged 45 to 65 with HIV. Material: unsorted PBMCs, obtained 2 years after starting antiretroviral therapy. The CDR3 nucleotides are TGCGCCAGCAGCACAGATCTAGCCCGGGAGCTGTTTTTT. Protein: CASSTDLARELFF.